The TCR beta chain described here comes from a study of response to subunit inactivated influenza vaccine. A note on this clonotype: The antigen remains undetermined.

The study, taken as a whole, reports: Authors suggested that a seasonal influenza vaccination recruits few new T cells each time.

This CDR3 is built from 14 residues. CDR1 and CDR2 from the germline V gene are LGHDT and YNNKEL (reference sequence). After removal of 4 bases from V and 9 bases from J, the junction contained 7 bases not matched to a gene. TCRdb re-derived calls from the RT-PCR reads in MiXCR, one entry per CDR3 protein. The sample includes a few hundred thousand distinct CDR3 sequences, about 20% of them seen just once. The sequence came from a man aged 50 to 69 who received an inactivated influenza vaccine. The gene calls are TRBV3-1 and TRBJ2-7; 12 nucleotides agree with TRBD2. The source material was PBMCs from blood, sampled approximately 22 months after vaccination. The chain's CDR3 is CASSRGLAGFRQYF. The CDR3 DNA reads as TGTGCCAGCAGCCGAGGACTAGCGGGGTTTCGGCAGTACTTC.